This T cell receptor beta chain was identified in a study of blood T cell repertoires in COVID-19. Study-wide background: Material from acute and convalescent COVID-19 was sourced from the United States, Italy and Spain. PBMCs, B-cell-depleted T cells, or T cells were the source of the cDNA or gDNA that made up the material.

The germline gives CDR1 KGHDR, CDR2 SFDVKD. The J segment lost 3 bases and the V segment lost 3 bases, leaving 2 bases of the junction unmatched. The CDR3 runs to 15 residues. Per the study methods: From reference gene primer amplification, estimates of nucleated cell counts were derived. Assay used: immunoSEQ multiplex PCR; TCRdb lists only in-frame clones, some missing. Clone size and the V and J calls come from that table; the DNA yielded D and trimming. The sample includes under 300,000 clones, around four fifths of them seen just once. This receptor was identified in a woman in her sixties or seventies with active or convalescent COVID-19. This chain connects TRBV24-1 to TRBJ1-2, with 11 bases matching TRBD1. Source material: peripheral blood. Written as DNA, the CDR3 is TGTGCCACCAGTGATCGGACAGGGGGCGACTATGGCTACACCTTC. As protein: CATSDRTGGDYGYTF.